A few counts support the clone carrying this T cell receptor beta chain. Antigen specificity is unknown. The sample is drawn from a study of beta chain features in type 1 diabetes. Overall study results and limits: Cells that show high TCR expression could be over-represented by cDNA sequencing. Type 1 diabetes patients had fewer VDJ junction insertions and more deletions. When Type 1 diabetes patients were examined, their TCRB CDR3s proved moderately but significantly shorter in all four CD4+ subsets.

Per germline, CDR1 SGHAT and CDR2 FQDESV (reference sequence). The length of the CDR3 is 16 residues. Between the trimmed V and J ends, which lost 6 bases and 6 bases, there was a span of 22 bases. CD4+ naive, central memory, regulatory and stem cell-like memory subsets were isolated by sorting on CD45RO/CCR7/CD25/CD127/CD95/CD27. The isolated RNA, all of it, was reverse transcribed, so expressed TCRB transcripts were what got sequenced. The study sequenced naive, central memory and regulatory T cell samples to an average of about 3.8 million reads. Assay used: immunoSEQ multiplex PCR; TCRdb lists only in-frame clones, some missing. The sample lists 630,000 or so clones, about 14% occurring once.

This clonotype was obtained from a man aged 18 to 29 with type 1 diabetes. This chain joins TRBV11-1 and TRBJ2-3, with a tentative D call TRBD1 (5 bases). Sequenced sample: naive CD4+ T cells from blood. The CDR3 is CASSSKTGSRSDTQYF. The CDR3 nucleotides read TGTGCCAGCAGTTCAAAAACAGGTAGCAGGAGTGATACGCAGTATTTT.